One TCR beta chain is described in this entry. Its antigen is unknown. This sample is drawn from a study of T-cell memory formation after mild COVID-19. Overall study results and limits: Among clones contracting day 15 to 85, CD4/CD8 was balanced, whereas later expanders leaned CD4+. Clones from the second wave (peaking day 37) had unconfirmed SARS-CoV-2 specificity. Largely, contracting CD4+ clones fell within CM and EM, and contracting CD8+ clones within EMRA. Cross-reactive memory apparently joined, as some responding clones appeared in pre-infection memory.

Each CDR3 protein is one row after TCRdb ran MiXCR on the 5' RACE reads. Of 110,000 to 150,000 distinct CDR3 sequences listed, roughly 24% are singletons. This CDR3 region has 13 residues. Looked up from germline, CDR1 is SGHRS and CDR2 is YFSETQ. Trimming shortened V by 0 bases and J by 7 bases, and 11 bases separated the two germline ends. This rearrangement joins TRBV5-1 to TRBJ2-7, with D uncertain. Sequenced: PBMCs or a T cell subset sorted from them (not recorded which). The receptor's source is an adult woman who had mild COVID-19 (a few samples of this study predate the infection). Cell type and time point are not known. CDR3 region: CASSLAPGQEQYF. In DNA form, the CDR3 reads TGCGCCAGCAGCTTGGCCCCTGGTCAAGAGCAGTACTTC.